Only a few counts were recorded for the clone carrying this TCR beta chain. Its target is not known. This entry is derived from a study of T cells after yellow fever vaccination. The germline V gene has CDR1 SGHTA and CDR2 FQGNSA. CDR3 length equals 17 residues. The V end was cut by 5 bases, the J end by 1 base, with 15 bases between. Findings and limits, study-wide: Few clonotypes appeared in both CD4 and CD8 compartments. Though weaker, the secondary response peaked faster, on day 5 versus 15.

TCRdb recomputed calls from the 5' RACE reads with MiXCR, one row per CDR3 protein. Of about 240,000 distinct CDR3 sequences listed, 6.9% are singletons. This rearrangement joins TRBV7-2 to TRBJ2-6; D is possibly TRBD1 (6 bases). The sample in question was CD4+ T cells sorted from PBMCs, obtained 15 days after the yellow fever booster vaccination. The receptor was derived from a man in his thirties or forties who received the YFV17D yellow fever vaccine. The CDR3 loop reads CASSPRDTTSGANVLTF. CDR3 sequence (DNA): TGTGCCAGCAGCCCCCGGGACACTACTTCTGGGGCCAACGTCCTGACTTTC.